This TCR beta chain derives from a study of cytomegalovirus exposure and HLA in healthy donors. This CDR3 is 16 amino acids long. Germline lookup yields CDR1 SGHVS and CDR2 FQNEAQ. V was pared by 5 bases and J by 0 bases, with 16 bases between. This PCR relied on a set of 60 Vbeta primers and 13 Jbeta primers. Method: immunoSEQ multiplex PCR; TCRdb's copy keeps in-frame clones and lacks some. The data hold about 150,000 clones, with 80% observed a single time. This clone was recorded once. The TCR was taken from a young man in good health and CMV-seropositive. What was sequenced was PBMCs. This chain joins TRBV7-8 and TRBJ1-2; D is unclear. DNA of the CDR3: TGTGCCAGCAGCCCGGGTGTCCAACTATCTAACTATGGCTACACCTTC. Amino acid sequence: CASSPGVQLSNYGYTF.